In its sample, the clone carrying this T cell receptor (beta chain) was seen a few times. The sample originates from a study of neoadjuvant anti-PD-1 for oral cavity cancer. The patients had HPV-negative, locally advanced oral cavity squamous cell carcinoma. The CDR3 is made up of 14 amino acids. Between the trimmed V and J ends, which lost 7 bases and 12 bases, there was a span of 22 bases. The germline V gene encodes CDR1 SNHLY and CDR2 FYNNEI. The assay was immunoSEQ multiplex PCR, and TCRdb's table has in-frame clones only and misses some. Here the sample spans approximately 6,700 clones, about 80% being singletons.

The TCR originated in a person between 35 and 79 years old with oral cavity squamous cell carcinoma. The V and J genes are TRBV2 and TRBJ2-1, with D perhaps TRBD1 (6 bases). Here the sequenced sample was PBMCs, taken before nivolumab (anti-PD-1) treatment. Here the CDR3 DNA reads TGTGCCAGCACCCTCTACAGGGATTCTGTTGTGCAGTTCTTC. Encoded protein: CASTLYRDSVVQFF. Full variable domain (missing parts from reference TRBV2 and TRBJ2-1): EPEVTQTPSHQVTQMGQEVILRCVPISNHLYFYWYRQILGQKVEFLVSFYNNEISEKSEIFDDQFSVERPDGSNFTLKIRSTKLEDSAMYFCASTLYRDSVVQFFGPGTRLTVL.